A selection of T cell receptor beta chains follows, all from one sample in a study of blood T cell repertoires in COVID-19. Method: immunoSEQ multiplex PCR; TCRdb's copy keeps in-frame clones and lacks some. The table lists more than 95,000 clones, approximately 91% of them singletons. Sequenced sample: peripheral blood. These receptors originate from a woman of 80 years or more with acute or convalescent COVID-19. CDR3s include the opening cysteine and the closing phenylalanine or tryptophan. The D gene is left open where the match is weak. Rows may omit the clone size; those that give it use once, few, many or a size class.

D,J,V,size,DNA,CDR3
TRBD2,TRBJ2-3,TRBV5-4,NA,TGTGCCAGCAGCCATTTTGGGACTAGCGGGGATACGCAGTATTTT,CASSHFGTSGDTQYF
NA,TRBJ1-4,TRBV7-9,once,TGTGCCAGCAGCTTAGATCTACGGGGGTATGAAAAACTGTTTTTT,CASSLDLRGYEKLFF
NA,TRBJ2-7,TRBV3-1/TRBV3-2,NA,TGTGCCAGCAGCCTCGCCAGGGGCGAGCAGTACTTC,CASSLARGEQYF
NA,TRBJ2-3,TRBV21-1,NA,TGTGCCACCCTACCCCAGGGGCAGCCGGTTATAGGGGAGTATTTT,CATLPQGQPVIGEYF
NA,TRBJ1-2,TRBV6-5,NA,TGTGCCAGCAGTCTACAGGTCAACTATGGCTACACCTTC,CASSLQVNYGYTF
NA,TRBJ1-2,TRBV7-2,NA,TGTGCCAGCAGCCCCCACAGGGATTATGGCTACACCTTC,CASSPHRDYGYTF
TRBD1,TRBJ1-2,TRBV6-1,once,TGTGCCAGCAGTGAAGCAAACAGGGGTTTCTATGGCTACACCTTC,CASSEANRGFYGYTF
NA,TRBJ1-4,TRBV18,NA,TGTGCCAGCTCACCAGGAGCAACTAATGAAAAACTGTTTTTT,CASSPGATNEKLFF
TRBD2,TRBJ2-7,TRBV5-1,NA,TGCGCCAGCAGCTTGACTAGCGGGAGCTCCTACGAGCAGTACTTC,CASSLTSGSSYEQYF
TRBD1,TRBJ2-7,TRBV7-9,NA,TGTGCCAGCAGTCGGGACAGTTCCTACGAGCAGTACTTC,CASSRDSSYEQYF
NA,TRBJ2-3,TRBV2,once,TGTGCCAGCAGCCTCCGATCACTAGCAGTAAACACAGATACGCAGTATTTT,CASSLRSLAVNTDTQYF
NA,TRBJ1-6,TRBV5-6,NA,TGTGCCAGCAGCTCAGGGATAGGTAATTCACCCCTCCACTTT,CASSSGIGNSPLHF
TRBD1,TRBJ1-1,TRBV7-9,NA,TGTGCCAGCAGCGAAGGGCAGGGGGACACTGAAGCTTTCTTT,CASSEGQGDTEAFF
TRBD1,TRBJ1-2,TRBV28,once,TGTGCCAGCAGTTTTCTCGGGCAGGGGGACGTCTACACCTTC,CASSFLGQGDVYTF
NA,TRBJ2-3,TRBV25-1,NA,TGTGCCAGCAGTGGAAAACAGGGATCAATCACAGATACGCAGTATTTT,CASSGKQGSITDTQYF
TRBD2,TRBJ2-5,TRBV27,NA,TGTGCCAGCAGATTGGGACTAGCGGGAGTGGGGACCCAGTACTTC,CASRLGLAGVGTQYF
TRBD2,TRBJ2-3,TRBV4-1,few,TGCGCCAGCAGCCAAGGACTAGCGTGGTATTTT,CASSQGLAWYF
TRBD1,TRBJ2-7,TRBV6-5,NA,TGTGCCAGCAGTTACCCTCGAACAGGGGGCTACGAGCAGTACTTC,CASSYPRTGGYEQYF
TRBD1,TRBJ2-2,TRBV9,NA,TGTGCCAGCGGGTCCCCACAGGGGGCAATGAACACCGGGGAGCTGTTTTTT,CASGSPQGAMNTGELFF
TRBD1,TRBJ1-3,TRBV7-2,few,TGTGCCAGCACCAGAAGTGGGCAGGGGGCAAACACCATATATTTT,CASTRSGQGANTIYF
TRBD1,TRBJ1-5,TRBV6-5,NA,TGTGCCAGCAGTTACTCGGGCAGGGGGAATCAGCCCCAGCATTTT,CASSYSGRGNQPQHF
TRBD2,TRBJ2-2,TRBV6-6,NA,TGTGCCAGCAGTCCTAGAGCCGGGACTAGGTACACCGGGGAGCTGTTTTTT,CASSPRAGTRYTGELFF
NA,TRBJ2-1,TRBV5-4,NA,TGTGCCAGCAGCCTGATCGGCGGGGACTACAATGAGCAGTTCTTC,CASSLIGGDYNEQFF